Given below is one T cell receptor (beta chain) in context. Its antigen is still unknown. This specimen includes other DNA sequences encoding the same CDR3. The data were obtained in a study of cytomegalovirus exposure and HLA in healthy donors. At collection, donors were nominally healthy, but unrecorded immune exposures were probable. Study-wide findings and caveats: For most TCR beta V segments, an earlier analysis put the productive rate at about 87% or about 30% of the time. HLA alleles were associated with 15,000 to 20,000 TCR beta sequences in a later analysis at 0.05 false discovery rate. Researchers catalogued around 150 TCR beta chains as cytomegalovirus-associated.

PCR primers comprised 60 Vbeta and 13 Jbeta primers. Assay used: immunoSEQ multiplex PCR; TCRdb lists only in-frame clones, some missing. Of roughly 200,000 clones listed, around 74% are singletons. This CDR3 is built from 16 residues. After removal of 4 bases from V and 6 bases from J, the junction contained 6 bases not matched to a gene. Germline lookup yields CDR1 SGDLS and CDR2 YYNGEE. Sequenced input: PBMCs. This clonotype was sampled from a male donor in good health and CMV-seronegative. V is TRBV9 and J is TRBJ2-2; 13 bases align to TRBD2. This CDR3 reads CASSPRTSGSAGELFF. The CDR3 bases are TGTGCCAGCAGCCCGAGGACTAGCGGGAGCGCCGGGGAGCTGTTTTTT.